These 27 T cell receptor beta chains came from one sample sequenced in a study of blood T cell repertoires in COVID-19. Measured with immunoSEQ multiplex PCR; TCRdb has only the in-frame clones, and not every one. The data contain some 100,000 clones, 88% of them singletons. The sample comprised peripheral blood. Source of these receptors: a woman in her sixties or seventies with acute or convalescent COVID-19.

The rearrangement joins TRBV27 to TRBJ2-5, with 10 bases that match TRBD1. The ends lost 3 bases at V and 4 bases at J; junction bases unmatched: 8. The germline gives CDR1 MNHEY, CDR2 SMNVEV (reference sequence). The CDR3 consists of 16 residues. CDR3 coding DNA: TGTGCCAGCAGTTTTTATGGACAGGGGGATGGAGAGACCCAGTACTTC. Translation gives CASSFYGQGDGETQYF.

V usage is TRBV9 and J usage is TRBJ2-6, with unresolved D. V lost 1 base and J lost 0, with 11 bases in between. The CDR3 totals 17 residues. The germline gives CDR1 SGDLS, CDR2 YYNGEE. In nucleotides, the CDR3 is TGTGCCAGCAGCGTAACCCCAACGGGCTCTGGGGCCAACGTCCTGACTTTC. It specifies CASSVTPTGSGANVLTF. Variable domain in full (rest from reference TRBV9 and TRBJ2-6): DSGVTQTPKHLITATGQRVTLRCSPRSGDLSVYWYQQSLDQGLQFLIQYYNGEERAKGNILERFSAQQFPDLHSELNLSSLELGDSALYFCASSVTPTGSGANVLTFGAGSRLTVL.

The chain employs TRBV2 and TRBJ1-4, with 8 bases that match TRBD1. The CDR3 sequence is 15 residues long. V dropped 4 bases and J dropped 8; count of bases not matched to a gene: 9. From germline, CDR1 is SNHLY and CDR2 FYNNEI. The CDR3 DNA sequence: TGTGCCAGCAGTGGGGAGGGACAGGTGGGCGAAAAACTGTTTTTT. Its translation: CASSGEGQVGEKLFF.

The chain recombines TRBV28 with TRBJ2-1, with a possible D match to TRBD1 (5 bases). Germline loops: CDR1 MDHEN, CDR2 SYDVKM. V lost 5 bases, J lost 6 bases, and 14 bases lay in between. The CDR3 length is 14 residues. CDR3 protein: CASSVGRVVNEQFF. CDR3 DNA sequence: TGTGCCAGCAGTGTAGGCAGGGTGGTCAATGAGCAGTTCTTC.

The chain has TRBV7-8 and TRBJ2-1, with 7 bases identical to TRBD1. Germline lookup yields CDR1 SGHVS and CDR2 FQNEAQ. The CDR3 has 13 amino acids. Germline trimming cut 5 bases from V and 10 bases from J; bases unmatched to any gene: 8. The DNA of the CDR3 is TGTGCCAGCAGCCTCCGGACAGGACGAGAGCAGTTCTTC. Protein: CASSLRTGREQFF. The full variable domain, in which reference TRBV7-8 and TRBJ2-1 provide the parts outside the CDR3, is GAGVSQSPRYKVAKRGQDVALRCDPISGHVSLFWYQQALGQGPEFLTYFQNEAQLDKSGLPSDRFFAERPEGSVSTLKIQRTQQEDSAVYLCASSLRTGREQFFGPGTRLTVL.

The rearrangement uses TRBV10-3 and TRBJ1-4; no reliable D call. The germline V gene encodes CDR1 ENHRY and CDR2 SYGVKD. This CDR3 has 12 amino acids. The ends were cut back, 4 bases at V and 4 bases at J, with 4 bases in the middle. The CDR3 spells CAISVNNEKLFF. Here the CDR3 DNA reads TGTGCCATCAGTGTCAATAATGAAAAACTGTTTTTT.

The chain links TRBV15 to TRBJ1-6; weak D call: TRBD1 (5 bases). This CDR3 is built from 14 residues. Germline assignment: CDR1 LNHNV and CDR2 YYDKDF (reference sequence). Between the trimmed V and J ends, which lost 3 bases and 9 bases, there was a span of 12 bases. CDR3 DNA sequence: TGTGCCACCAGCAGTAGGGGTAATTCTTCACCCCTCCACTTT. It translates to CATSSRGNSSPLHF.

The chain joins TRBV3-1 (or the pseudogene TRBV3-2) to TRBJ1-3, with D maybe TRBD1 (5 bases). Trimming left V 0 bases short and J 5 bases short, with 8 bases between. The CDR3 runs to 14 residues. CDR1 is LGHDT, CDR2 YNNKEL, per germline (reference sequence). The CDR3 region has the DNA TGTGCCAGCAGCCAAGAGCCAGGGAGAAACACCATATATTTT. Translating gives CASSQEPGRNTIYF.

The chain links TRBV24-1 to TRBJ2-1, with a tentative D call TRBD2 (7 bases). Germline CDR1 KGHDR, CDR2 SFDVKD. The CDR3 is made up of 16 amino acids. Trimming stripped 0 bases from V and 3 bases from J, with 11 bases between. The CDR3, as DNA: TGTGCCACCAGTGATTTGGAGGGGGGGAGCTACAATGAGCAGTTCTTC. Protein: CATSDLEGGSYNEQFF.

This chain joins TRBV5-6 and TRBJ1-1, with D possibly matching TRBD1 (5 bases). The V gene lost 0 bases and the J gene lost 3 bases, with 15 bases spanning the gap. There are 16 residues in the CDR3. The germline V gene encodes CDR1 SGHDT and CDR2 YYEEEE. The CDR3 is CASSLAWGGRDTEAFF. In DNA form, the CDR3 reads TGTGCCAGCAGCTTGGCCTGGGGCGGCCGGGACACTGAAGCTTTCTTT.

The chain has TRBV28 and TRBJ2-5; TRBD2 aligns across 11 bases. V was pared by 5 bases and J by 1 base, with 6 bases of the junction left unmatched. The CDR3 spans 16 residues. The germline CDR1 and CDR2 sequences are MDHEN and SYDVKM. In DNA, the CDR3 is TGTGCCAGCAGTAAAAGACTAGCGGGACCCCAAGAGACCCAGTACTTC. It encodes CASSKRLAGPQETQYF.

This sequence joins TRBV19 and TRBJ1-5; 10 positions agree with TRBD1. V lost 7 bases, J lost 7 bases, and 10 bases stayed unmatched. The germline CDR1 and CDR2 sequences are LNHDA and SQIVND (reference sequence). The CDR3 is made up of 15 amino acids. CDR3 sequence: CASIEDRGSWQPQHF. CDR3 bases: TGTGCCAGTATCGAGGACAGGGGGTCATGGCAGCCCCAGCATTTT.

This chain connects TRBV11-2 to TRBJ1-3, with D maybe TRBD1 (6 bases). This CDR3 is built from 14 residues. Trimming left V 4 bases short and J 4 bases short, with 11 bases between. Germline CDR1 is SGHAT and CDR2 is FQNNGV. CDR3 DNA: TGTGCCAGCAGCTCTACAGGGTTGGGAAACACCATATATTTT. Translation gives CASSSTGLGNTIYF.

V gene TRBV27 combines with J gene TRBJ2-7; weak D call: TRBD1 (8 bases). The CDR3 is 14 amino acids. Between the trimmed V and J ends, which lost 2 bases and 6 bases, there was a span of 14 bases. The germline V gene encodes CDR1 MNHEY and CDR2 SMNVEV (reference sequence). Here the CDR3 DNA reads TGTGCCAGCAGTTTAATACAGGGGGGGCTCGAGCAGTACTTC. This encodes CASSLIQGGLEQYF.

The genes are TRBV4-1 and TRBJ2-7, with 7 bases aligning to TRBD1. Per the germline V gene, CDR1 is MGHRA and CDR2 is YSYEKL. CDR3 length equals 16 residues. V trimming: 2 bases; J trimming: 0 bases; junction bases outside the gene matches: 7. Here the CDR3 reads CASSQNTGVSSYEQYF. The CDR3 DNA reads TGCGCCAGCAGCCAAAATACAGGGGTCAGCTCCTACGAGCAGTACTTC.

The chain is built from TRBV2 and TRBJ1-1; D not resolved. Trimming shortened V by 6 bases and J by 1 base, and 9 bases separated the two germline ends. From germline, CDR1 is SNHLY and CDR2 FYNNEI. This CDR3 is built from 13 residues. The CDR3 is CASRANANTEAFF. The CDR3 coding sequence is TGTGCCAGCAGGGCAAATGCGAACACTGAAGCTTTCTTT.

V and J are TRBV9 and TRBJ2-7; 12 bases are a match to TRBD2. V shed 5 bases and J 2 bases; nucleotides not matched to a gene: 5. Germline V CDR1 and CDR2: SGDLS, YYNGEE. This CDR3 is built from 15 residues. CDR3 region: CASRGRTSGTYEQYF. Here the CDR3 DNA reads TGTGCCAGCAGAGGGCGGACTAGCGGGACCTACGAGCAGTACTTC.

The rearrangement links TRBV24-1 to TRBJ2-2; 8 nucleotides agree with TRBD1. V trimming: 1 base; J trimming: 7 bases; junction bases outside the gene matches: 13. CDR3 length: 18 amino acids. The germline CDR1 and CDR2 sequences are KGHDR and SFDVKD. The CDR3 nucleotides read TGTGCCACCAGTGATTTTTCGGGGACAGGCTCCCTGATCGGGGAGCTGTTTTTT. As protein: CATSDFSGTGSLIGELFF.

This clone came up once. CDR3 loop: CSASPLQRKSSYEQYF. CDR3 DNA sequence: TGCAGTGCTAGTCCGCTCCAGCGGAAAAGCTCCTACGAGCAGTACTTC. This rearrangement joins TRBV20-1 to TRBJ2-7; D possibly corresponds to TRBD2 (5 bases). The V and J ends lost 3 bases and 0 bases respectively, with 18 bases between them. CDR1 is DFQATT, CDR2 SNEGSKA, per germline (reference sequence). There are 16 residues in the CDR3.

This chain's CDR3 is CASSPRGGRGETQYF. CDR3 coding DNA: TGTGCCAGCAGTCCCCGCGGCGGGAGGGGCGAGACCCAGTACTTC. The chain combines TRBV28 with TRBJ2-5; 9 bases are shared with TRBD2. With 5 bases clipped from V and 5 bases from J, the junction kept 9 bases outside the gene matches. There are 15 residues in the CDR3. The germline CDR1 and CDR2 sequences are MDHEN and SYDVKM. Filled out from reference TRBV28 and TRBJ2-5, the complete variable domain reads DVKVTQSSRYLVKRTGEKVFLECVQDMDHENMFWYRQDPGLGLRLIYFSYDVKMKEKGDIPEGYSVSREKKERFSLILESASTNQTSMYLCASSPRGGRGETQYFGPGTRLLVL.

V is TRBV2 and J is TRBJ2-1; possible D gene TRBD1, 5 bases. Germline V gene sequence: CDR1 SNHLY, CDR2 FYNNEI. V was clipped by 3 bases and J by 2 bases, with 11 bases between them. The CDR3 length is 15 residues. CDR3 protein: CASSDRVVAYNEQFF. CDR3 nucleotides: TGTGCCAGCAGTGACAGGGTGGTTGCCTACAATGAGCAGTTCTTC. The variable domain in full, completed from reference TRBV2 and TRBJ2-1, reads EPEVTQTPSHQVTQMGQEVILRCVPISNHLYFYWYRQILGQKVEFLVSFYNNEISEKSEIFDDQFSVERPDGSNFTLKIRSTKLEDSAMYFCASSDRVVAYNEQFFGPGTRLTVL.

The rearrangement uses TRBV5-1 and TRBJ2-1, with TRBD2 identical over 7 bases. Per the germline V gene, CDR1 is SGHRS and CDR2 is YFSETQ. V was clipped by 3 bases and J by 8 bases; unmatched bases: 14. The CDR3 spans 16 residues. CDR3 bases: TGCGCCAGCAGCTCCATTCCTAGCGGCCCTGGGGATGAGCAGTTCTTC. It is translated as CASSSIPSGPGDEQFF.

This sequence joins TRBV5-1 and TRBJ1-5, with 7 bases matching TRBD1. Germline V gene sequence: CDR1 SGHRS, CDR2 YFSETQ. V was clipped by 4 bases and J by 4 bases; unmatched bases: 11. The CDR3 consists of 16 residues. In nucleotides, the CDR3 is TGCGCCAGCAGCCCAGAACCGGGACAGATAAATCAGCCCCAGCATTTT. Translating it yields CASSPEPGQINQPQHF.

The rearrangement links TRBV12-3 or TRBV12-4 to TRBJ1-5; possible D gene TRBD1, 5 bases. This CDR3 comprises 13 residues. V was pared by 2 bases and J by 7 bases, with 9 bases between. CDR3 sequence reads: CASSLLQGQPQHF. The DNA of the CDR3 is TGTGCCAGCAGTTTACTCCAGGGACAGCCCCAGCATTTT.

This clone appeared a few times. V usage is TRBV5-5 and J usage is TRBJ1-5; the match to TRBD1 covers 8 bases. There are 14 residues in the CDR3. Per germline, CDR1 SGHKS and CDR2 YYEKEE (reference sequence). The V and J ends lost 3 bases and 3 bases, in that order; junction bases with no gene match: 2. The CDR3 sequence is CASSWTGNNQPQHF. The CDR3 nucleotides read TGTGCCAGCAGCTGGACAGGGAACAATCAGCCCCAGCATTTT.

CDR3 region: CACTGTSGGQDTQYF. CDR3 DNA: TGTGCCTGTACCGGGACTAGCGGGGGCCAAGATACGCAGTATTTT. This chain connects TRBV30 to TRBJ2-3; 14 bases are shared with TRBD2. The CDR3 spans 15 residues. Germline assignment: CDR1 GTSNPN and CDR2 SVGIG (reference sequence). After removal of 6 bases from V and 5 bases from J, the junction contained 7 bases not matched to a gene.

The chain employs TRBV5-1 and TRBJ2-7; no definite D call. The CDR3 spans 13 residues. Germline assignment: CDR1 SGHRS and CDR2 YFSETQ. V was cut by 1 base and J by 0 bases, with 5 bases left in between. CDR3 nucleotide sequence: TGCGCCAGCAGCTTGCCGAGCTCCTACGAGCAGTACTTC. Encoded protein: CASSLPSSYEQYF.